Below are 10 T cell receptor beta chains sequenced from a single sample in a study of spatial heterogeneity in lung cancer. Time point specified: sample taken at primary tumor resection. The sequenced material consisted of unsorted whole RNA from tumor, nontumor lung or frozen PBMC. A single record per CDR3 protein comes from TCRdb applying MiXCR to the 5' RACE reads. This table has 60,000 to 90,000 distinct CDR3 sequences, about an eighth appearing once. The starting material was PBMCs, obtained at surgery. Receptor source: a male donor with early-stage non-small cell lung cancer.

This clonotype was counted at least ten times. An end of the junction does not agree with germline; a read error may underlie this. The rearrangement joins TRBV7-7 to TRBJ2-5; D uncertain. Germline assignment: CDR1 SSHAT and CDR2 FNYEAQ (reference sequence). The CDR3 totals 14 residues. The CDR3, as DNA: TGTGCTAGCAGCTTAGAAGGGATCCAAGAGACCCAGTACTTC. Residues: CASSLEGIQETQYF. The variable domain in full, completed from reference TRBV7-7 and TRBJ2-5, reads GAGVSQSPRYKVTKRGQDVTLRCDPISSHATLYWYQQALGQGPEFLTYFNYEAQPDKSGLPSDRFSAERPEGSISTLTIQRTEQRDSAMYRCASSLEGIQETQYFGPGTRLLVL.

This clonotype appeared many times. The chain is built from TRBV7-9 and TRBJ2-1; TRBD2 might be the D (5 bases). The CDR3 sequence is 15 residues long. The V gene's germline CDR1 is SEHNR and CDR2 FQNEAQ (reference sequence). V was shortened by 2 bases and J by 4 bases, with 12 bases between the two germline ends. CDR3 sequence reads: CASSLLAPIYNEQFF. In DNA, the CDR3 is TGTGCCAGCAGCTTACTAGCCCCGATATACAATGAGCAGTTCTTC.

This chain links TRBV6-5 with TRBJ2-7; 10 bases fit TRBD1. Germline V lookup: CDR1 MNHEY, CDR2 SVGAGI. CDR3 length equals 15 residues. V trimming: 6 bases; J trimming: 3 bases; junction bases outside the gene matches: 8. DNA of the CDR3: TGTGCCAGCAGCGAACCGGGACAGGGGATCTACGAGCAGTACTTC. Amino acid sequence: CASSEPGQGIYEQYF.

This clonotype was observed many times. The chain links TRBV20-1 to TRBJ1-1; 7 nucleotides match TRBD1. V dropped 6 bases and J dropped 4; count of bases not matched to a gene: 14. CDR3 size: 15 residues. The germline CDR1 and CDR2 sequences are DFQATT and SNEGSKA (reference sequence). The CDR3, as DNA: TGCAGTGCCAAACAGGGGCGTATCGGGGGCACTGAAGCTTTCTTT. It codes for CSAKQGRIGGTEAFF.

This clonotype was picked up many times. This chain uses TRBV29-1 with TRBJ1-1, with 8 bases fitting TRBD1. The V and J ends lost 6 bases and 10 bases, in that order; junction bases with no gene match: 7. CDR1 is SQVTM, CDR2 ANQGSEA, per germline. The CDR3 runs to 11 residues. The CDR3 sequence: CSVGQGARAFF. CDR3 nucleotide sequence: TGCAGCGTCGGACAGGGAGCGCGAGCTTTCTTT.

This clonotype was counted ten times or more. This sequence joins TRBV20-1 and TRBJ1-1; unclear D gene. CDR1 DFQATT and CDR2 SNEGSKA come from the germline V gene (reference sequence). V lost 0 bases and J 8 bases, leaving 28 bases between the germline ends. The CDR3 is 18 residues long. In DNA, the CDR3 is TGCAGTGCTAGAGATCCGACGTATACCAAATCCCGTGAATTGGAAGCTTTCTTT. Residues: CSARDPTYTKSRELEAFF.

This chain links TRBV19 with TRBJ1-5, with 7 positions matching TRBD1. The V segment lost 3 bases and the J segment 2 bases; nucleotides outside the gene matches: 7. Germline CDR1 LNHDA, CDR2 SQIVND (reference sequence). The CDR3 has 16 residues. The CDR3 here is CASSINGDRGNQPQHF. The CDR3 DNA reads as TGTGCCAGTAGTATTAATGGAGACAGGGGCAATCAGCCCCAGCATTTT. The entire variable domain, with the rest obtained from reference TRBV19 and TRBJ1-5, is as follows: DGGITQSPKYLFRKEGQNVTLSCEQNLNHDAMYWYRQDPGQGLRLIYYSQIVNDFQKGDIAEGYSVSREKKESFPLTVTSAQKNPTAFYLCASSINGDRGNQPQHFGDGTRLSIL.

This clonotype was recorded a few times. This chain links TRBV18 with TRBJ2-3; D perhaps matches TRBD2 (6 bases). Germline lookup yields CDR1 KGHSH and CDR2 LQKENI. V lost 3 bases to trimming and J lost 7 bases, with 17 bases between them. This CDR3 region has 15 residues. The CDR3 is CASSPNSGRTYTQYF. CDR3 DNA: TGTGCCAGCTCACCTAACAGCGGGCGGACTTATACGCAGTATTTT.

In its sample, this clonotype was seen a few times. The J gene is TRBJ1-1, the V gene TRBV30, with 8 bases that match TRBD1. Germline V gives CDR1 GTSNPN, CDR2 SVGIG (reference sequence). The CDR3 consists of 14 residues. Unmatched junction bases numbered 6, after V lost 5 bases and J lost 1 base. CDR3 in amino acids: CAWSRTGRNTEAFF. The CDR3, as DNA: TGTGCCTGGTCCCGGACAGGGAGGAACACTGAAGCTTTCTTT.

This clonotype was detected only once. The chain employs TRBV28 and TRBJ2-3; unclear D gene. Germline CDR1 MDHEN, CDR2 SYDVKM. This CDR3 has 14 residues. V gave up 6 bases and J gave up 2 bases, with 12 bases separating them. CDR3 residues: CASRLDGDTDTQYF. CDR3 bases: TGTGCCAGCAGATTGGACGGAGACACAGATACGCAGTATTTT.